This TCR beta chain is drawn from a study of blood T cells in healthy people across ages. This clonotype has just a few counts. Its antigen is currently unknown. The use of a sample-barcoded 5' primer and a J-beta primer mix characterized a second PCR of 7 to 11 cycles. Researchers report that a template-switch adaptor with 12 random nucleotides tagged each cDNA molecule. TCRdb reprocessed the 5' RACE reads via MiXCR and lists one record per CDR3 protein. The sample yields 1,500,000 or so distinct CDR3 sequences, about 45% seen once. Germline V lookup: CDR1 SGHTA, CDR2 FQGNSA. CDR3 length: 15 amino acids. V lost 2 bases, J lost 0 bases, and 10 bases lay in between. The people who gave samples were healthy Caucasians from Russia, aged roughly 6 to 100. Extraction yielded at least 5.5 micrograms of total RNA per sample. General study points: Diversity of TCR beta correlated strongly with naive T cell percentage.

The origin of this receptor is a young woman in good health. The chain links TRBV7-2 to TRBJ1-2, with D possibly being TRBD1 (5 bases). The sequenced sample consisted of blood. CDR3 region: CASSLPGRANYGYTF. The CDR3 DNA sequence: TGTGCCAGCAGCTTACCAGGGCGAGCTAACTATGGCTACACCTTC.